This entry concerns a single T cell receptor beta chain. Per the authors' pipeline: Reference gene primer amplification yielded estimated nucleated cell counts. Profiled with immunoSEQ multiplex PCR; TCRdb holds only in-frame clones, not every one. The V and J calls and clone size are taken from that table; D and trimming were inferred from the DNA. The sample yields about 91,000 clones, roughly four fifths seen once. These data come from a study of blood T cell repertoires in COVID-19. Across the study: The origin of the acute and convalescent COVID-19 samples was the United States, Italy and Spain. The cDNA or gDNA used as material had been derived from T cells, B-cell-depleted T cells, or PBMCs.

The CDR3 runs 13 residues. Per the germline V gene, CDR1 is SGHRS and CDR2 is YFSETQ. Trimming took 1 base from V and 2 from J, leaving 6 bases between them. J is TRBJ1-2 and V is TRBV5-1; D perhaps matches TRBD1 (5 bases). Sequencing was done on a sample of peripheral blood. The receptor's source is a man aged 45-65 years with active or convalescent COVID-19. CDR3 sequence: CASSLQGNYGYTF. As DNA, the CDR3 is TGCGCCAGCAGCTTGCAGGGAAACTATGGCTACACCTTC.